Listed below are T cell receptor beta chains from one sample, sequenced in a study of cytomegalovirus exposure and HLA in healthy donors. Clones were read by immunoSEQ multiplex PCR, and TCRdb kept only the in-frame ones, dropping some. The sample includes about 170,000 clones, approximately 81% of them seen just once. The sample taken for sequencing was PBMCs. The source of these receptors is a male donor in good health and CMV-seronegative. The CDR3 runs from the conserved cysteine through the conserved F or W. A D gene is named only where the DNA matches it firmly. Rows may omit the clone size; those that give it use once, few, many or a size class.

D,size,V,J,CDR3,DNA
TRBD2,.,TRBV9,TRBJ2-7,CASSGGSGGYEQYF,TGTGCCAGCAGCGGTGGGTCGGGGGGCTACGAGCAGTACTTC
TRBD2,.,TRBV27,TRBJ2-2,CASSLFASGRSNTGELFF,TGTGCCAGCAGTTTATTTGCTAGCGGGAGATCGAACACCGGGGAGCTGTTTTTT
.,few,TRBV29-1,TRBJ1-2,CSVDNPGHLNYGYTF,TGCAGCGTTGACAATCCGGGACACCTAAACTATGGCTACACCTTC
TRBD2,.,TRBV5-1,TRBJ2-7,CASGEGLAGGYEQYF,TGCGCCAGCGGAGAGGGACTAGCGGGGGGTTACGAGCAGTACTTC
TRBD2,.,TRBV7-8,TRBJ2-1,CASSFSRGGISNEQFF,TGTGCCAGCAGCTTTTCACGGGGGGGTATAAGCAATGAGCAGTTCTTC
TRBD2,.,TRBV5-4,TRBJ2-1,CASSSYIAGASYNEQFF,TGTGCCAGCAGCTCATACATAGCGGGAGCTTCCTACAATGAGCAGTTCTTC
TRBD1,.,TRBV7-2,TRBJ2-7,CASSLGGTGRSWYEQYF,TGTGCCAGCAGCTTAGGCGGGACAGGGAGGTCTTGGTACGAGCAGTACTTC
.,few,TRBV30,TRBJ1-5,CAWGGDSNQPQHF,TGTGCCTGGGGGGGGGATAGCAATCAGCCCCAGCATTTT
TRBD2,.,TRBV19,TRBJ2-1,CASSITIAGFKSSYNEQFF,TGTGCCAGTAGTATTACAATAGCGGGATTTAAGAGCTCCTACAATGAGCAGTTCTTC
TRBD1,.,TRBV27,TRBJ1-1,CASSNSIQGAVYTEAFF,TGTGCCAGCAGTAACTCGATCCAGGGGGCGGTTTACACTGAAGCTTTCTTT
TRBD1,.,TRBV11-2,TRBJ2-4,CASSSGTGKTKNIQYF,TGTGCCAGCAGCTCCGGGACAGGGAAGACCAAAAACATTCAGTACTTC
.,.,TRBV29-1,TRBJ2-7,CSVYGGMYEQYF,TGCAGCGTCTACGGAGGGATGTACGAGCAGTACTTC
TRBD1,.,TRBV7-9,TRBJ2-3,CASSAGTGASTDTQYF,TGTGCCAGCAGCGCAGGGACAGGAGCTAGCACAGATACGCAGTATTTT
TRBD1,.,TRBV7-3,TRBJ2-7,CASSKDRGLGEQYF,TGTGCCAGCAGCAAGGACAGGGGTCTTGGTGAGCAGTACTTC
TRBD1,once,TRBV7-6,TRBJ1-5,CASSSGQGVGQPQHF,TGTGCCAGCAGCTCAGGACAGGGGGTGGGTCAGCCCCAGCATTTT
TRBD2,.,TRBV18,TRBJ2-7,CASSHSGGAYEQYF,TGTGCCAGCTCACATAGCGGGGGGGCCTACGAGCAGTACTTC
TRBD1,.,TRBV6-6,TRBJ1-2,CASSYGIYDRADGYTF,TGTGCCAGCAGTTACGGAATTTATGACAGGGCTGATGGCTACACCTTC
TRBD1,.,TRBV5-6,TRBJ1-4,CASSSTGGDEKLFF,TGTGCCAGCAGCTCGACAGGGGGCGATGAAAAACTGTTTTTT
TRBD1,.,TRBV27,TRBJ2-5,CASSFNRGSAETQYF,TGTGCCAGCAGTTTTAACAGGGGTAGCGCGGAGACCCAGTACTTC
.,.,TRBV18,TRBJ2-7,CASSPLGTNSRGYF,TGTGCCAGCTCACCACTCGGGACAAATAGTAGGGGGTACTTC
.,.,TRBV6-5,TRBJ2-1,CASSYSVSGVNEQFF,TGTGCCAGCAGTTACTCGGTATCAGGGGTCAATGAGCAGTTCTTC
.,.,TRBV5-6,TRBJ2-7,CASIGAGPSYEQYF,TGTGCCAGCATAGGGGCCGGCCCCTCCTACGAGCAGTACTTC
TRBD2,.,TRBV14,TRBJ2-3,CASSHGGRGVQYF,TGTGCCAGCAGCCACGGCGGCCGGGGGGTGCAGTATTTT
.,.,TRBV5-1,TRBJ2-1,CASSGALNNEQFF,TGCGCCAGCAGCGGGGCTCTTAACAATGAGCAGTTCTTC
TRBD1,once,TRBV6-5,TRBJ2-1,CASSRDREQFF,TGTGCCAGCAGCCGGGACAGGGAGCAGTTCTTC
TRBD2,.,TRBV30,TRBJ2-7,CAWVAGRDEQYF,TGTGCCTGGGTGGCCGGGAGGGACGAGCAGTACTTC
TRBD1,.,TRBV18,TRBJ1-1,CASSPEIPGQFNTEAFF,TGTGCCAGCTCACCAGAAATCCCGGGACAGTTTAACACTGAAGCTTTCTTT
.,once,TRBV5-5,TRBJ1-1,CASSSHGTLNTEAFF,TGTGCCAGCAGCTCCCACGGGACACTGAACACTGAAGCTTTCTTT
.,.,TRBV5-1,TRBJ2-2,CASSLEVSGTGELFF,TGCGCCAGCAGCTTGGAAGTTAGCGGCACCGGGGAGCTGTTTTTT
TRBD2,.,TRBV6-5,TRBJ2-1,CASNLGLAAYNEQFF,TGTGCCAGCAACCTCGGACTAGCGGCCTACAATGAGCAGTTCTTC
.,.,TRBV30,TRBJ2-3,CAGVARSTDTQYF,TGTGCCGGAGTAGCCCGGAGCACAGATACGCAGTATTTT
.,.,TRBV5-7,TRBJ1-1,CASRLRYEAFF,TGTGCCAGCAGGCTCCGGTATGAAGCTTTCTTT
TRBD1,.,TRBV19,TRBJ2-2,CASKGDRVMIGELFF,TGTGCCAGTAAGGGGGACAGGGTTATGATCGGGGAGCTGTTTTTT
.,few,TRBV30,TRBJ1-1,CAWSYVATEAFF,TGTGCCTGGAGTTACGTGGCCACTGAAGCTTTCTTT
.,.,TRBV11-3,TRBJ2-1,CASSFNRDRSEQFF,TGTGCCAGCAGCTTCAACAGGGATAGGAGTGAGCAGTTCTTC
TRBD1,.,TRBV11-2,TRBJ2-5,CASSVRDSYQEIQYF,TGTGCCAGCAGCGTCCGGGACAGCTACCAAGAGATCCAGTACTTC
.,.,TRBV5-6,TRBJ2-2,CASSLPGMPGELFF,TGTGCCAGCAGCTTGCCGGGGATGCCCGGGGAGCTGTTTTTT
.,.,TRBV7-8,TRBJ2-2,CASSPTGSTGELFF,TGTGCCAGCAGCCCAACAGGGTCCACCGGGGAGCTGTTTTTT
.,once,TRBV23-1,TRBJ2-3,CASSQFNSTTDTQYF,TGCGCCAGCAGTCAATTTAACTCTACCACAGATACGCAGTATTTT
.,.,TRBV19,TRBJ2-6,CASSPTGSGANVLTF,TGTGCCAGTAGCCCTACAGGGTCTGGGGCCAACGTCCTGACTTTC
.,.,TRBV18,TRBJ1-1,CASSPGQGSEAFF,TGTGCCAGCTCACCAGGGCAGGGGAGTGAAGCTTTCTTT
TRBD2,.,TRBV18,TRBJ2-7,CASSRTGTSGDYEQYF,TGTGCCAGCTCACGTACCGGGACTAGCGGGGACTACGAGCAGTACTTC
TRBD1,.,TRBV18,TRBJ2-7,CASSPNTGAYEQYF,TGTGCCAGCTCACCAAATACAGGGGCGTACGAGCAGTACTTC
.,once,TRBV20-1,TRBJ2-5,CSARPQETQYF,TGCAGTGCTAGACCGCAAGAGACCCAGTACTTC
TRBD1,.,TRBV19,TRBJ2-5,CASRTGAPGETQYF,TGTGCCAGTAGGACAGGGGCCCCCGGGGAGACCCAGTACTTC
TRBD1,.,TRBV5-1,TRBJ1-1,CASSLFRDRGNTEAFF,TGCGCCAGCAGCTTGTTCAGAGACAGGGGCAACACTGAAGCTTTCTTT
.,.,TRBV30,TRBJ2-3,CAWSVGSRTDTQYF,TGTGCCTGGAGTGTAGGGAGTAGAACAGATACGCAGTATTTT
TRBD1,.,TRBV7-9,TRBJ1-4,CSSSPQQGLNEKLFF,TGTTCCAGCAGCCCACAACAGGGGCTCAATGAAAAACTGTTTTTT
TRBD1,.,TRBV27,TRBJ2-7,CASSKTGTGSYEQYF,TGTGCCAGCAGTAAAACCGGGACAGGTAGCTACGAGCAGTACTTC
.,.,TRBV7-9,TRBJ1-2,CASSLEGRAARRGYTF,TGTGCCAGCAGCTTAGAGGGCAGGGCGGCGCGGCGTGGCTACACCTTC
.,.,TRBV30,TRBJ2-6,CACIYPASVLTF,TGTGCCTGTATTTATCCAGCTAGTGTCCTGACTTTC
.,.,TRBV7-3,TRBJ2-2,CASSLRKASFTGELFF,TGTGCCAGCAGCTTAAGGAAAGCTAGTTTTACCGGGGAGCTGTTTTTT
.,few,TRBV5-6,TRBJ2-2,CASSLGQYTGELFF,TGTGCCAGCAGCTTGGGCCAGTACACCGGGGAGCTGTTTTTT